This TCR beta chain was sequenced for a study of T cells of healthy individuals. This clonotype was detected a few times. V lost 7 bases to trimming and J lost 9 bases; unmatched junction nucleotides: 9. The germline gives CDR1 MNHEY, CDR2 SMNVEV (reference sequence). CDR3 length: 13 amino acids. A single record per CDR3 protein comes from TCRdb applying MiXCR to the 5' RACE reads. The sample consists of fewer than 75,000 distinct CDR3 sequences, around 15% of them appearing once. This rearrangement joins TRBV27 to TRBJ1-5; 7 bases are shared with TRBD1. The receptor comes from a human donor in good health. The CDR3 coding sequence is TGTGCCAGCATGCCGGACAGGCTGTCGCCCCAGCATTTT. Translating it yields CASMPDRLSPQHF.